These 28 T cell receptor beta chains originate from one sample sequenced in a study of T cell repertoires in cytomegalovirus infection. From the reads, TCRdb called clonotypes with MiXCR, one entry per CDR3 protein. The sample holds around 310,000 distinct CDR3 sequences, almost 30% seen once. For these TCRs, the target antigens are not known. The sequences come from cultured PBMCs, collected from culture after CMV antigen stimulation. These receptors originate from a human donor in good health (CMV status not recorded). Some clones in this sample may be carry-over from other donors' samples.

The CDR3 here is CAWGGQGGQPQHF. For the CDR3, the DNA is TGTGCCTGGGGCGGACAGGGCGGTCAGCCCCAGCATTTT. The chain employs TRBV30 and TRBJ1-5, with 8 nucleotides matching TRBD1. The CDR3 covers 13 residues. The V gene end was trimmed by 5 bases and the J gene end by 6 bases; junction bases not matched to a gene: 6. CDR1 and CDR2 from the germline V gene are GTSNPN and SVGIG (reference sequence).

The sample holds a few counts of this clonotype. V and J are TRBV5-1 and TRBJ2-7; D perhaps matches TRBD2 (6 bases). The germline V and J ends were trimmed by 4 bases and 0 bases, with 14 bases remaining between them. The CDR3 runs 15 residues. Germline V gene data show CDR1 as SGHRS and CDR2 as YFSETQ. CDR3 DNA: TGCGCCAGCAGCCCATTGGGCGGGACCTCCTACGAGCAGTACTTC. It specifies CASSPLGGTSYEQYF. The full variable domain, with the rest looked up from reference TRBV5-1 and TRBJ2-7, is KAGVTQTPRYLIKTRGQQVTLSCSPISGHRSVSWYQQTPGQGLQFLFEYFSETQRNKGNFPGRFSGRQFSNSRSEMNVSTLELGDSALYLCASSPLGGTSYEQYFGPGTRLTVT.

Only a few counts were recorded for this clonotype. V usage is TRBV7-3 and J usage is TRBJ2-3; D gene unclear. The CDR3 consists of 13 residues. V was pared by 1 base and J by 5 bases, with 7 bases between. Germline V lookup: CDR1 SGHTA, CDR2 FQGTGA. CDR3 region: CASSLNSGDTQYF. In DNA, the CDR3 is TGTGCCAGCAGCTTAAACTCGGGAGATACGCAGTATTTT.

The rearrangement uses TRBV29-1 and TRBJ2-1; 8 bases agree with TRBD2. The CDR3 length is 15 residues. The junction had 8 bases not matched to a gene; V was cut back by 4 bases and J by 3 bases. Germline CDR1 and CDR2: SQVTM and ANQGSEA. As DNA, the CDR3 is TGCAGCGTTGGGATGAGGCTAGCGGGCTACAATGAGCAGTTCTTC. Translating it yields CSVGMRLAGYNEQFF.

Concerning this clonotype: Compared with germline, one end of the junction differs, possibly owing to a read error. The chain carries TRBV10-3 and TRBJ2-2, with a tentative D call TRBD2 (7 bases). Germline CDR1 reads ENHRY; CDR2 reads SYGVKD. The CDR3 covers 18 residues. The CDR3 DNA reads as TGTGCCATCAGTGAGAGGGGGACATCCGTCCCTCAGAGCGGGGTGCTGTTTTTT. This encodes CAISERGTSVPQSGVLFF.

This clonotype was picked up a small number of times. V usage is TRBV6-5 and J usage is TRBJ2-1, with D uncertain. Between the trimmed V and J ends, which lost 0 bases and 6 bases, there was a span of 6 bases. CDR1 MNHEY and CDR2 SVGAGI come from the germline V gene. This CDR3 is 13 amino acids long. The CDR3 region is CASSYSVFNEQFF. The DNA for the CDR3 is TGTGCCAGCAGTTACTCAGTATTCAATGAGCAGTTCTTC.

The chain uses TRBV19 and TRBJ2-2; 9 nucleotides line up with TRBD1. This CDR3 has 16 residues. The trim removed 7 bases at V and 2 bases at J, leaving 8 bases unmatched. In germline, CDR1 is LNHDA, CDR2 SQIVND (reference sequence). In DNA, the CDR3 is TGTGCCAGTACCACAAGGGGACAGGGCAACACCGGGGAGCTGTTTTTT. Translation gives CASTTRGQGNTGELFF. Complete variable domain (other parts from reference TRBV19 and TRBJ2-2): DGGITQSPKYLFRKEGQNVTLSCEQNLNHDAMYWYRQDPGQGLRLIYYSQIVNDFQKGDIAEGYSVSREKKESFPLTVTSAQKNPTAFYLCASTTRGQGNTGELFFGEGSRLTVL.

The genes are TRBV3-1 and TRBJ1-4, with D possibly being TRBD1 (5 bases). Germline values: CDR1 LGHDT, CDR2 YNNKEL (reference sequence). Trimming took off 3 bases at V and 0 bases at J, with 11 bases between the two ends. CDR3 length: 16 amino acids. The CDR3 bases are TGTGCCAGCAGCCATCGGACGGGGGCAACTAATGAAAAACTGTTTTTT. This sequence encodes CASSHRTGATNEKLFF.

DNA for the CDR3: TGTGCCACCAGCCAGGACAGATTGCTAGCCAAAAACATTCAGTACTTC. It codes for CATSQDRLLAKNIQYF. The rearrangement joins TRBV15 to TRBJ2-4, with a weak D call TRBD1 (6 bases). Germline V gene lookup returns CDR1 LNHNV and CDR2 YYDKDF (reference sequence). V was pared by 5 bases and J by 0 bases, with 14 bases between. The CDR3 spans 16 residues.

This clonotype was picked up a small number of times. The V call is TRBV12-3 or TRBV12-4, the J call TRBJ1-1; TRBD1 matches 8 bases. This CDR3 comprises 15 residues. Unmatched junction bases numbered 7, after V lost 4 bases and J lost 3 bases. The CDR3 DNA reads as TGTGCCAGCAGTTCACAAGACAGGGGAGACACTGAAGCTTTCTTT. Translating it yields CASSSQDRGDTEAFF.

This clonotype turned up a few times. The V and J genes are TRBV6-1 and TRBJ2-1; D call uncertain. CDR3 length equals 13 residues. V was shortened by 7 bases and J by 0 bases, with 7 bases between the two germline ends. The germline CDR1 and CDR2 sequences are MNHNS and SASEGT. CDR3 protein: CASKESSYNEQFF. The CDR3 nucleotides read TGTGCCAGCAAGGAGAGCTCCTACAATGAGCAGTTCTTC.

The gene calls are TRBV6-1 and TRBJ2-2; a weak D match, TRBD1 (5 bases). The germline CDR1 and CDR2 sequences are MNHNS and SASEGT. CDR3 length: 14 amino acids. Trimming removed 2 bases from V and 4 bases from J, with 8 bases in between. The DNA for the CDR3 is TGTGCCAGCAGTGAAATCAGGGTCACCGGGGAGCTGTTTTTT. It translates to CASSEIRVTGELFF.

V and J are TRBV6-1 and TRBJ1-1; a possible D gene is TRBD1 (6 bases). The CDR3 spans 15 residues. Germline V gene sequence: CDR1 MNHNS, CDR2 SASEGT. Trimming left V 5 bases short and J 4 bases short, with 17 bases between. The CDR3 loop reads CASSLRGQGITEAFF. The DNA for the CDR3 is TGTGCCAGCAGTCTCCGGGGGCAGGGGATCACTGAAGCTTTCTTT.

The chain carries TRBV11-3 and TRBJ1-1, with D possibly TRBD1 on 5 matching bases. V was cut by 5 bases and J by 6 bases, with 13 bases left in between. The CDR3 has 13 residues. Germline V gene sequence: CDR1 SGHNT, CDR2 YENEEA. The CDR3 loop is CASSPGTASEAFF. As DNA, the CDR3 is TGTGCCAGCAGCCCCGGGACCGCCTCTGAAGCTTTCTTT.

This clonotype was seen ten or more times. V usage is TRBV11-2 and J usage is TRBJ1-3; D unresolved. This CDR3 region has 13 residues. V shed 0 bases and J shed 1 base, with 1 base lying between them. Germline-derived CDR1 and CDR2 are SGHAT and FQNNGV. For the CDR3, the DNA is TGTGCCAGCAGCTTAGAGTCTGGAAACACCATATATTTT. Amino acids: CASSLESGNTIYF.

This clonotype occurred a few times. The V gene is TRBV12-3 or TRBV12-4, the J gene TRBJ1-2; tentative D call: TRBD1 (5 bases). This CDR3 region has 14 residues. V was pared by 2 bases and J by 3 bases, with 10 bases between. CDR3 protein: CASSLQGFDYGYTF. CDR3 coding DNA: TGTGCCAGCAGTTTACAGGGTTTTGACTATGGCTACACCTTC.

The rearrangement uses TRBV7-9 and TRBJ2-1; tentatively, D is TRBD2 (6 bases). Trimming shortened V by 7 bases and J by 0 bases, and 10 bases separated the two germline ends. The CDR3 consists of 14 residues. CDR1 SEHNR and CDR2 FQNEAQ come from the germline V gene (reference sequence). CDR3 amino acids: CASNPSVSYNEQFF. CDR3 bases: TGTGCCAGCAACCCTAGCGTCTCCTACAATGAGCAGTTCTTC.

This clonotype occurred a few times. The chain combines TRBV5-4 with TRBJ1-4, with D uncertain. Trimming left V 1 base short and J 3 bases short, with 10 bases between. This CDR3 is 15 amino acids long. Germline V gene sequence: CDR1 SGHNT, CDR2 YYREEE (reference sequence). The CDR3: CASSLRTHPNEKLFF. CDR3 nucleotide sequence: TGTGCCAGCAGCTTGAGGACTCACCCTAATGAAAAACTGTTTTTT.

This clonotype appeared a few times. The V call is TRBV24-1, the J call TRBJ2-1; 9 positions agree with TRBD2. This CDR3 is built from 16 residues. Germline CDR1 is KGHDR and CDR2 is SFDVKD. V trimming: 7 bases; J trimming: 3 bases; junction bases outside the gene matches: 9. The CDR3 DNA reads as TGTGCCACCAGCAACACCGGGACTAGCAGCTACAATGAGCAGTTCTTC. This gives the protein CATSNTGTSSYNEQFF.

This clonotype was observed a handful of times. J is TRBJ2-3 and V is TRBV10-3; D ambiguous. The CDR3 sequence is 14 residues long. V was trimmed by 6 bases and J by 0 bases, leaving 10 bases between them. Germline-derived CDR1 and CDR2 are ENHRY and SYGVKD. The CDR3 protein is CAISRVGSTDTQYF. The DNA for the CDR3 is TGTGCCATCAGCAGAGTCGGAAGCACAGATACGCAGTATTTT.

This chain links TRBV6-2 or TRBV6-3 with TRBJ1-5; a weak D match, TRBD1 (6 bases). In germline, CDR1 is MNHEY, CDR2 SVGEGT. The CDR3 totals 16 residues. V lost 4 bases to trimming and J lost 0 bases, with 13 bases between them. The CDR3 DNA sequence: TGTGCCAGCAGTTTGCCTACAGGGAATAGCAATCAGCCCCAGCATTTT. Translated: CASSLPTGNSNQPQHF.

The chain recombines TRBV7-2 with TRBJ2-5, with 10 bases matching TRBD2. The V segment lost 4 bases and the J segment 4 bases; nucleotides outside the gene matches: 6. The CDR3 runs 15 residues. Per the germline V gene, CDR1 is SGHTA and CDR2 is FQGNSA. CDR3 amino acids: CASSYSGRARETQYF. For the CDR3, the DNA is TGTGCCAGCAGCTACAGCGGGAGGGCTAGAGAGACCCAGTACTTC.

This clonotype has just a few counts. CDR3: CASSVNTEAFF. In nucleotides, the CDR3 is TGTGCCAGCAGCGTTAACACTGAAGCTTTCTTT. The chain couples TRBV7-2 to TRBJ1-1, with unresolved D. V shed 5 bases and J shed 2 bases, with 3 bases lying between them. Germline V gene data show CDR1 as SGHTA and CDR2 as FQGNSA. The CDR3 length is 11 residues. Full variable domain (outside the CDR3, taken from reference TRBV7-2 and TRBJ1-1): GAGVSQSPSNKVTEKGKDVELRCDPISGHTALYWYRQSLGQGLEFLIYFQGNSAPDKSGLPSDRFSAERTGGSVSTLTIQRTQQEDSAVYLCASSVNTEAFFGQGTRLTVV.

In its sample, this clonotype was seen a few times. The chain joins TRBV19 to TRBJ1-5; D is perhaps TRBD1 (5 bases). The CDR3 is made up of 15 amino acids. Germline V gene data show CDR1 as LNHDA and CDR2 as SQIVND (reference sequence). The ends were cut back, 3 bases at V and 5 bases at J, with 14 bases in the middle. The CDR3, as DNA: TGTGCCAGTAGTATGGGAGGGGCAGCACATCAGCCCCAGCATTTT. Amino acid sequence: CASSMGGAAHQPQHF. The full variable domain, rest sourced from reference TRBV19 and TRBJ1-5, is DGGITQSPKYLFRKEGQNVTLSCEQNLNHDAMYWYRQDPGQGLRLIYYSQIVNDFQKGDIAEGYSVSREKKESFPLTVTSAQKNPTAFYLCASSMGGAAHQPQHFGDGTRLSIL.

The CDR3 here is CASSLGTTRGNTEAFF. For the CDR3, the DNA is TGTGCCAGCAGCTTAGGCACAACACGGGGGAACACTGAAGCTTTCTTT. The V and J genes are TRBV13 and TRBJ1-1; unclear D gene. Per germline, CDR1 PRHDT and CDR2 FYEKMQ (reference sequence). The CDR3 extends over 16 amino acids. The ends were cut back, 0 bases at V and 1 base at J, with 12 bases in the middle.

The chain has TRBV7-9 and TRBJ2-5; D perhaps matches TRBD2 (5 bases). V was clipped by 5 bases and J by 6 bases, with 16 bases between them. This CDR3 is 14 amino acids long. Germline assignment: CDR1 SEHNR and CDR2 FQNEAQ (reference sequence). DNA of the CDR3: TGTGCCAGCAGCCCGGGGTCCAACCCCCAGACCCAGTACTTC. Translated, it gives CASSPGSNPQTQYF.

V is TRBV6-2 or TRBV6-3 and J is TRBJ2-5, with a weak D call TRBD1 (6 bases). The CDR3 is 13 residues long. Looked up from germline, CDR1 is MNHEY and CDR2 is SVGEGT. The ends were cut back, 2 bases at V and 7 bases at J, with 11 bases in the middle. The CDR3 spells CASSYRQDRTQYF. The CDR3 region has the DNA TGTGCCAGCAGTTACCGACAGGATAGGACCCAGTACTTC.

The sample holds a few counts of this clonotype. Written as DNA, the CDR3 is TGTGCCAGCTCACCACCCGGTCTGGGATCAAACTATGGCTACACCTTC. Its protein is CASSPPGLGSNYGYTF. The genes are TRBV18 and TRBJ1-2; D remains ambiguous. Trimming shortened V by 0 bases and J by 2 bases, and 13 bases separated the two germline ends. The CDR3 totals 16 residues. Germline V CDR1 and CDR2: KGHSH, LQKENI.